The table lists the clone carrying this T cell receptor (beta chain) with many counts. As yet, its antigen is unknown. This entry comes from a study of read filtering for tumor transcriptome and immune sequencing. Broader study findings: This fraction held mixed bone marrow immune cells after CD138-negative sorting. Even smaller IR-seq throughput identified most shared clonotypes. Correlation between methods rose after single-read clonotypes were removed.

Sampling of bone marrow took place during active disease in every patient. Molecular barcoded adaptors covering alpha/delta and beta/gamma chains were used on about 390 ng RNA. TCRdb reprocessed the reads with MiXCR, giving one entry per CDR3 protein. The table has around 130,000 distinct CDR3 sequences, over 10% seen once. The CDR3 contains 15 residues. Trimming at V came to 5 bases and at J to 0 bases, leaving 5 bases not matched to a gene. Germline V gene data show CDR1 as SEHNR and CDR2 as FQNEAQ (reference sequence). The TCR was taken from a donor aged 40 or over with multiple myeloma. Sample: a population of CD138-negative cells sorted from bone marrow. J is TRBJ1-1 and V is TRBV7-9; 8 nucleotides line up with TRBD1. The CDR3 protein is CASSAGQVMNTEAFF. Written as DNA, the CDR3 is TGTGCCAGCAGCGCGGGACAGGTAATGAACACTGAAGCTTTCTTT.